The clone carrying this T cell receptor (beta chain) was seen repeatedly, ten times or more. This sample stems from a study of blood T cells in healthy people across ages. The CDR3 extends over 15 amino acids. Germline loops: CDR1 SGDLS, CDR2 YYNGEE. V lost 0 bases, J lost 9 bases, and 16 bases lay in between. A second PCR of about 7 to 12 cycles used a sample-barcoded 5' primer and a J-beta primer mix. TCRdb processed the 5' RACE reads anew with MiXCR; each CDR3 protein has one entry. This table has 630,000 or so distinct CDR3 sequences, approximately 30% appearing once. This chain links TRBV9 with TRBJ2-1; D may be TRBD2 (5 bases). The material sequenced was blood. The source of this sequence is an elderly woman in good health. The CDR3 protein is CASSVGARGWGEQFF. DNA for the CDR3: TGTGCCAGCAGCGTAGGCGCGAGAGGGTGGGGTGAGCAGTTCTTC.